This TCR beta chain was sequenced during a study of neoadjuvant anti-PD-1 for oral cavity cancer. Study summary: Around day 43, patients without progression received a fourth nivolumab dose before surgery.

On this clone itself: Its antigen is currently unknown.

Repertoires were generated with immunoSEQ multiplex PCR, while TCRdb's copy carries only in-frame clones and drops some. This sample yields roughly 9,600 clones, of which over 65% are seen a single time; approximately 3.8% belongs to the top ten. The CDR3 consists of 12 residues. Germline CDR1 reads KGHSH; CDR2 reads LQKENI. V dropped 3 bases and J dropped 7 bases, with 6 bases sitting between them. Described time point: after neoadjuvant nivolumab, at surgical resection. Study observations and caveats: Pretreatment Treg/Th17 ratio correlated inversely with post-treatment tumor clonality. Each response group had just a few patients in TCR analyses.

This material consisted of PBMCs, taken after nivolumab (anti-PD-1) treatment. The chain couples TRBV18 to TRBJ1-4; D is ambiguous. The TCR sequence derives from a person aged 35-79 years with oral cavity squamous cell carcinoma. The CDR3 coding sequence is TGTGCCAGCTCACCGGACCGTGAAAAACTGTTTTTT. Translating gives CASSPDREKLFF.